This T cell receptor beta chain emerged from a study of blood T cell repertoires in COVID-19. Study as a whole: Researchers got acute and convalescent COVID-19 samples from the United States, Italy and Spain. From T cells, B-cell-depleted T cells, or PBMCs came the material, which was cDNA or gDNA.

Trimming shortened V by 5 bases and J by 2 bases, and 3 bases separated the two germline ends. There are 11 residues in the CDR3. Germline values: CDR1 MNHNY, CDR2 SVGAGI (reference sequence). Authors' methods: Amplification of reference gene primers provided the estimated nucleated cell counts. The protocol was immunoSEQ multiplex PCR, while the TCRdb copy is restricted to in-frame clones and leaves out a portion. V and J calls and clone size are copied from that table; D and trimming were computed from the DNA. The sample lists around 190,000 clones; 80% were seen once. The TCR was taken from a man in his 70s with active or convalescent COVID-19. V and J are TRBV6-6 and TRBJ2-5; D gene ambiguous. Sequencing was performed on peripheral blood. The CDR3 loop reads CASSTQETQYF. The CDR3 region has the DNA TGTGCCAGCAGTACTCAAGAGACCCAGTACTTC.